The sample holds many counts of the clone carrying this T cell receptor (beta chain). Antigen unknown. The CDR3 end lies 3 residues beyond the end of the read and is filled in from the germline J gene. The data derive from a study of T cell clonality in common variable immunodeficiency. The study, taken as a whole, reports: In common variable immunodeficiency, TCR beta chains reportedly carried fewer deletions and N-nucleotide insertions.

TCRdb's table, derived via immunoSEQ multiplex PCR, lists solely in-frame clones and lacks some. This sample shows some 19,000 clones and no singletons; 24% rests with the ten largest. The germline V gene has CDR1 DFQATT and CDR2 SNEGSKA (reference sequence). J was trimmed by 1 base and V by 0 bases; bases with no gene match: 5. The CDR3 runs to 16 residues. Reduced serum IgG, IgA and/or IgM plus specific antibody deficiency defined CVID. The V call is TRBV20-1, the J call TRBJ2-2, with 7 bases lining up with TRBD1. The source material was peripheral blood mononuclear cells. This receptor was identified in a human donor with common variable immunodeficiency. CDR3 amino acids: CSARDPWTGNTGELFF. The DNA read from the CDR3 is TGCAGTGCTAGAGATCCGTGGACAGGGAACACCGGGGAG.